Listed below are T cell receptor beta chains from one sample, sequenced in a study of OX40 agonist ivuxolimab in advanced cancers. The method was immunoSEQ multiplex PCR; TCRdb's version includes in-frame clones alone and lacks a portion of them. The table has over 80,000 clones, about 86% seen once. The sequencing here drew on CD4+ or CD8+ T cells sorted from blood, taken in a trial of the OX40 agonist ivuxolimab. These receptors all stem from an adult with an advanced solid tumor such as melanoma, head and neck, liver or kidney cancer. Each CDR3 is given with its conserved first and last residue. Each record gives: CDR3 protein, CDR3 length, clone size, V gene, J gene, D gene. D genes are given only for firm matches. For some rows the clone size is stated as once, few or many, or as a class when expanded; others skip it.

cdr3_aa: CAWTEDTGELFF
cdr3_length: 12
clone_size: NA
v_call: TRBV30
j_call: TRBJ2-2
d_call: NA

cdr3_aa: CASSRQGASYEKLFF
cdr3_length: 15
clone_size: NA
v_call: TRBV4-1
j_call: TRBJ1-4
d_call: TRBD1

cdr3_aa: CASSPQQGPTSGYTF
cdr3_length: 15
clone_size: NA
v_call: TRBV7-6
j_call: TRBJ1-2
d_call: TRBD1

cdr3_aa: CASSGQGWPQHF
cdr3_length: 12
clone_size: NA
v_call: TRBV6-1
j_call: TRBJ1-5
d_call: TRBD1

cdr3_aa: CASSVGRLNYEQYF
cdr3_length: 14
clone_size: NA
v_call: TRBV2
j_call: TRBJ2-7
d_call: NA

cdr3_aa: CASRATGRVAGELFF
cdr3_length: 15
clone_size: NA
v_call: TRBV7-3
j_call: TRBJ2-2
d_call: NA

cdr3_aa: CASSQDWGGTTTNYGYTF
cdr3_length: 18
clone_size: NA
v_call: TRBV4-1
j_call: TRBJ1-2
d_call: NA

cdr3_aa: CASSTRLEQFF
cdr3_length: 11
clone_size: NA
v_call: TRBV25-1
j_call: TRBJ2-1
d_call: NA

cdr3_aa: CASAAGSRSVEQYF
cdr3_length: 14
clone_size: NA
v_call: TRBV5-1
j_call: TRBJ2-5
d_call: NA

cdr3_aa: CASSFRGSAEAFF
cdr3_length: 13
clone_size: NA
v_call: TRBV7-9
j_call: TRBJ1-1
d_call: NA

cdr3_aa: CAWSLRSLGYGYTF
cdr3_length: 14
clone_size: NA
v_call: TRBV30
j_call: TRBJ1-2
d_call: NA

cdr3_aa: CASTRGVAGGGEQFF
cdr3_length: 15
clone_size: NA
v_call: TRBV2
j_call: TRBJ2-1
d_call: TRBD2

cdr3_aa: CASSPLRGGAVETQYF
cdr3_length: 16
clone_size: NA
v_call: TRBV14
j_call: TRBJ2-5
d_call: NA

cdr3_aa: CASSLRDSATNEKLFF
cdr3_length: 16
clone_size: NA
v_call: TRBV23-1
j_call: TRBJ1-4
d_call: TRBD1

cdr3_aa: CATSSPPLSEQYF
cdr3_length: 13
clone_size: NA
v_call: TRBV15
j_call: TRBJ2-7
d_call: NA

cdr3_aa: CASSSRGPDEAFF
cdr3_length: 13
clone_size: few
v_call: TRBV7-9
j_call: TRBJ1-1
d_call: TRBD1

cdr3_aa: CASSASTGGRNQPQHF
cdr3_length: 16
clone_size: NA
v_call: TRBV7-2
j_call: TRBJ1-5
d_call: NA

cdr3_aa: CASSEPSGRGGPNYGYTF
cdr3_length: 18
clone_size: NA
v_call: TRBV25-1
j_call: TRBJ1-2
d_call: TRBD1

cdr3_aa: CASSRRGNEQFF
cdr3_length: 12
clone_size: once
v_call: TRBV14
j_call: TRBJ2-1
d_call: NA

cdr3_aa: CASSHPFRGYEQYF
cdr3_length: 14
clone_size: once
v_call: TRBV11-2
j_call: TRBJ2-7
d_call: NA

cdr3_aa: CASSRDEGLFGELFF
cdr3_length: 15
clone_size: NA
v_call: TRBV5-4
j_call: TRBJ2-2
d_call: NA

cdr3_aa: CTRTGTSGRDTQYF
cdr3_length: 14
clone_size: NA
v_call: TRBV1
j_call: TRBJ2-3
d_call: NA

cdr3_aa: CASSVTGATEAFF
cdr3_length: 13
clone_size: few
v_call: TRBV6-1
j_call: TRBJ1-1
d_call: TRBD1

cdr3_aa: CASSFWGGNTEAFF
cdr3_length: 14
clone_size: NA
v_call: TRBV11-2
j_call: TRBJ1-1
d_call: NA

cdr3_aa: CASSKRDSHTQYF
cdr3_length: 13
clone_size: once
v_call: TRBV21-1
j_call: TRBJ2-3
d_call: NA

cdr3_aa: CATTDRGQGYEQYF
cdr3_length: 14
clone_size: NA
v_call: TRBV10-3
j_call: TRBJ2-7
d_call: TRBD1

cdr3_aa: CASSFSDVQPQHF
cdr3_length: 13
clone_size: few
v_call: TRBV6-6
j_call: TRBJ1-5
d_call: NA